This passage covers 23 T cell receptor beta chains from one sample sequenced in a study of PD-L1 blockade in urothelial cancer. Profiling relied on immunoSEQ multiplex PCR, and the TCRdb table lists in-frame clones only, not all of them. The sample lists tens of thousands of clones; around 82% were seen once. The sequencing used PBMCs, collected around atezolizumab (anti-PD-L1) treatment. These TCRs come from a man aged 60 to 75 with urothelial cancer.

This sequence joins TRBV5-4 and TRBJ1-1, with 7 nucleotides matching TRBD1. Trimming took 4 bases from V and 2 from J; bases not matched to a gene: 5. The CDR3 covers 14 residues. Germline loops: CDR1 SGHNT, CDR2 YYREEE (reference sequence). The CDR3 sequence: CASSHNRGNTEAFF. The CDR3 coding sequence is TGTGCCAGCAGCCACAACAGGGGTAACACTGAAGCTTTCTTT.

The chain recombines TRBV5-1 with TRBJ1-4; TRBD1 agrees at 7 bases. J was trimmed by 0 bases and V by 4 bases; bases with no gene match: 6. The CDR3 length is 16 residues. Germline-derived CDR1 and CDR2 are SGHRS and YFSETQ. The CDR3 DNA is TGCGCCAGCAGCGCCGGGACAGTCTCAACTAATGAAAAACTGTTTTTT. This encodes CASSAGTVSTNEKLFF.

This chain uses TRBV7-2 with TRBJ2-1, with 8 nucleotides matching TRBD2. V was pared by 5 bases and J by 5 bases, with 8 bases of the junction left unmatched. CDR3 length equals 15 residues. From germline, CDR1 is SGHTA and CDR2 FQGNSA. In DNA, the CDR3 is TGTGCCAGCAGCCCCCAGGTAGCGGGAAACAATGAGCAGTTCTTC. It codes for CASSPQVAGNNEQFF.

In this sample, this clone turned up a few times. The chain combines TRBV5-1 with TRBJ2-3; unclear D gene. The germline gives CDR1 SGHRS, CDR2 YFSETQ. V shed 4 bases and J shed 3 bases, with 9 bases lying between them. This CDR3 spans 13 amino acids. CDR3: CASSHDGTDTQYF. The CDR3 bases are TGCGCCAGCAGCCACGACGGGACAGATACGCAGTATTTT.

The rearrangement uses TRBV6-1 and TRBJ2-4, with 7 bases aligning to TRBD1. V lost 6 bases to trimming and J lost 5 bases; unmatched junction nucleotides: 7. The CDR3 has 14 amino acids. The germline gives CDR1 MNHNS, CDR2 SASEGT. Written as DNA, the CDR3 is TGTGCCAGCAGGACCCTCGGACAGGAAAACATTCAGTACTTC. It is translated as CASRTLGQENIQYF.

This chain joins TRBV7-2 and TRBJ2-5, with no clear D. This CDR3 spans 13 amino acids. V lost 2 bases, J lost 4 bases, and 8 bases lay in between. Germline V gives CDR1 SGHTA, CDR2 FQGNSA. DNA of the CDR3: TGTGCCAGCAGCTTAACGCCCGGAGAGACCCAGTACTTC. Amino acid sequence: CASSLTPGETQYF.

The J gene is TRBJ2-7, the V gene TRBV10-3, with D perhaps TRBD1 (6 bases). The length of the CDR3 is 15 residues. V gave up 0 bases and J gave up 2 bases, with 11 bases separating them. Germline V gene data show CDR1 as ENHRY and CDR2 as SYGVKD. CDR3 DNA: TGTGCCATCAGTGAGTCGGCAGGGGCGGCCTACGAGCAGTACTTC. As protein: CAISESAGAAYEQYF.

This clone was picked up a small number of times. The rearrangement uses TRBV15 and TRBJ2-5; D not certain. The CDR3 length is 15 residues. Germline CDR1 reads LNHNV; CDR2 reads YYDKDF (reference sequence). Trimming took off 1 base at V and 3 bases at J, with 12 bases between the two ends. CDR3 residues: CATSRVPSSEETQYF. For the CDR3, the DNA is TGTGCCACCAGCAGAGTCCCCTCGAGTGAAGAGACCCAGTACTTC.

The chain recombines TRBV6-5 with TRBJ1-2, with D hard to call. Per germline, CDR1 MNHEY and CDR2 SVGAGI. The V end lost 4 bases, the J end lost 4 bases, and 10 bases lay between the germline ends. The CDR3 runs to 13 residues. The chain's CDR3 is CASSFEHLYGYTF. CDR3 DNA sequence: TGTGCCAGCAGTTTTGAACACCTCTATGGCTACACCTTC.

V and J are TRBV6-1 and TRBJ1-2; possible D gene TRBD1, 5 bases. From germline, CDR1 is MNHNS and CDR2 SASEGT. V was clipped by 1 base and J by 7 bases, with 10 bases between them. There are 13 residues in the CDR3. CDR3 residues: CASSEVGGSGYTF. The DNA for the CDR3 is TGTGCCAGCAGTGAAGTCGGGGGTTCTGGCTACACCTTC.

The rearrangement joins TRBV19 to TRBJ1-5; the D gene is possibly TRBD1 (5 bases). The length of the CDR3 is 13 residues. CDR1 LNHDA and CDR2 SQIVND come from the germline V gene (reference sequence). V was shortened by 6 bases and J by 6 bases, with 12 bases between the two germline ends. DNA of the CDR3: TGTGCCAGTAGGCGGGACCTAGGTCAGCCCCAGCATTTT. It is translated as CASRRDLGQPQHF.

This chain connects TRBV6-5 to TRBJ2-2; D remains unclear. This CDR3 is built from 11 residues. Germline CDR1 is MNHEY and CDR2 is SVGAGI. V gave up 4 bases and J gave up 6 bases, with 3 bases separating them. As DNA, the CDR3 is TGTGCCAGCAGTTTAGCCGGGGAGCTGTTTTTT. Translating it yields CASSLAGELFF.

V is TRBV11-2 and J is TRBJ2-7; D may be TRBD2 (6 bases). CDR1 and CDR2 from the germline V gene are SGHAT and FQNNGV. V lost 4 bases and J 2 bases, leaving 12 bases between the germline ends. The length of the CDR3 is 14 residues. The CDR3: CASSYGTFTYEQYF. In DNA, the CDR3 is TGTGCCAGCAGCTACGGGACTTTTACCTACGAGCAGTACTTC. Full variable domain (missing parts from reference TRBV11-2 and TRBJ2-7): EAGVAQSPRYKIIEKRQSVAFWCNPISGHATLYWYQQILGQGPKLLIQFQNNGVVDDSQLPKDRFSAERLKGVDSTLKIQPAKLEDSAVYLCASSYGTFTYEQYFGPGTRLTVT.

In DNA form, the CDR3 reads TGCGCCAGCAGCCAAGTTAGTAATGAGCAGTTCTTC. It encodes CASSQVSNEQFF. The J gene is TRBJ2-1, the V gene TRBV4-1; D is unclear. The CDR3 loop spans 12 amino acids. Per the germline V gene, CDR1 is MGHRA and CDR2 is YSYEKL. V lost 1 base and J lost 7, with 5 bases in between.

This clone was seen only a few times. CDR3 loop: CASSYGRGRRTGELFF. The CDR3 bases are TGTGCCAGCAGCTACGGCAGGGGGCGACGCACCGGGGAGCTGTTTTTT. The V and J genes are TRBV11-2 and TRBJ2-2, with 8 nucleotides matching TRBD1. Germline V gene sequence: CDR1 SGHAT, CDR2 FQNNGV. There are 16 residues in the CDR3. J was trimmed by 4 bases and V by 4 bases; bases with no gene match: 8.

Worth noting for this clone: Sequence at one end of the junction differs from germline and may be a read error. The CDR3 DNA sequence: TGCGCCAGCATCGGCTCCTCCGAACACCGGGGAGCTGTTTTT. Encoded protein: CASIGSSEHRGAVF. The genes are TRBV4-3 and TRBJ2-2, with a tentative D call TRBD2 (5 bases). The CDR3 runs 14 residues. Germline CDR1 and CDR2: LGHNA and YSLEER.

The CDR3 sequence is CSGERGTYNEQFF. The CDR3 DNA is TGCAGCGGCGAGCGGGGAACCTACAATGAGCAGTTCTTC. The chain links TRBV29-1 to TRBJ2-1, with 7 bases lining up with TRBD2. The CDR3 runs to 13 residues. Per germline, CDR1 SQVTM and CDR2 ANQGSEA. V gave up 7 bases and J gave up 2 bases; unmatched junction bases: 5.

The V and J genes are TRBV7-2 and TRBJ1-2, with a possible D match to TRBD1 (6 bases). Germline values: CDR1 SGHTA, CDR2 FQGNSA. Trimming took 1 base from V and 7 from J, leaving 28 bases between them. The CDR3 loop spans 19 amino acids. CDR3 amino acids: CASSLGGKAGQGRVSGYTF. CDR3 coding DNA: TGTGCCAGCAGCTTAGGGGGGAAGGCTGGGCAGGGGAGAGTAAGTGGCTACACCTTC.

The V gene is TRBV9, the J gene TRBJ2-6; possible D gene TRBD1, 5 bases. Germline CDR1 reads SGDLS; CDR2 reads YYNGEE. The CDR3 sequence is 17 residues long. V shed 0 bases and J shed 0 bases, with 10 bases lying between them. CDR3 sequence (DNA): TGTGCCAGCAGCGTAGCCTGGACAACCTCTGGGGCCAACGTCCTGACTTTC. This gives the protein CASSVAWTTSGANVLTF.

V gene TRBV6-4 combines with J gene TRBJ1-1, with D unresolved. Between the trimmed V and J ends, which lost 8 bases and 1 base, there was a span of 14 bases. The CDR3 runs to 14 residues. Germline-derived CDR1 and CDR2 are MRHNA and SNTAGT. The CDR3 loop is CASVASPGNTEAFF. Here the CDR3 DNA reads TGTGCCAGCGTCGCGAGCCCAGGGAACACTGAAGCTTTCTTT.

The V gene is TRBV28, the J gene TRBJ2-1, with 9 bases identical to TRBD2. Germline V CDR1 and CDR2: MDHEN, SYDVKM. After removal of 5 bases from V and 1 base from J, the junction contained 6 bases not matched to a gene. This CDR3 comprises 16 residues. The CDR3 nucleotides are TGTGCCAGCAGTACAAGCGGGAGGTGGTCCTACAATGAGCAGTTCTTC. This sequence encodes CASSTSGRWSYNEQFF.

The chain joins TRBV7-2 to TRBJ1-1; 10 bases align to TRBD1. CDR1 and CDR2 (germline): SGHTA, FQGNSA. V lost 2 bases to trimming and J lost 0 bases; unmatched junction nucleotides: 3. The CDR3 is 16 amino acids. The DNA for the CDR3 is TGTGCCAGCAGCTTAAGGACAGGGGGGGTGAACACTGAAGCTTTCTTT. It codes for CASSLRTGGVNTEAFF.

The rearrangement uses TRBV5-1 and TRBJ2-7; 11 nucleotides agree with TRBD1. V trimming: 4 bases; J trimming: 2 bases; junction bases outside the gene matches: 2. This CDR3 region has 14 residues. Germline CDR1 and CDR2: SGHRS and YFSETQ. CDR3 residues: CASSLDRGPYEQYF. CDR3 nucleotides: TGCGCCAGCAGCCTGGACAGGGGGCCCTACGAGCAGTACTTC.